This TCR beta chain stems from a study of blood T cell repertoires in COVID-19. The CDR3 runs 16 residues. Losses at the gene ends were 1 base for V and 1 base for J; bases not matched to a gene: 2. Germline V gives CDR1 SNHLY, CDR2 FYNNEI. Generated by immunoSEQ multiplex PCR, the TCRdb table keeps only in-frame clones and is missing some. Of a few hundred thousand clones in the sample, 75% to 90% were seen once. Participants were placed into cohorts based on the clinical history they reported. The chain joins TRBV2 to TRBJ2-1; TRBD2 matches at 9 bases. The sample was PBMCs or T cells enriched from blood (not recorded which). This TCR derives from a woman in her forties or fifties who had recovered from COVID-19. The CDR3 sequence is CASSEGSGRSYNEQFF. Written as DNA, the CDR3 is TGTGCCAGCAGTGAAGGTAGCGGGAGATCCTACAATGAGCAGTTCTTC. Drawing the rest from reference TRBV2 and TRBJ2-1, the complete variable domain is EPEVTQTPSHQVTQMGQEVILRCVPISNHLYFYWYRQILGQKVEFLVSFYNNEISEKSEIFDDQFSVERPDGSNFTLKIRSTKLEDSAMYFCASSEGSGRSYNEQFFGPGTRLTVL.